This TCR beta chain was recorded in a study of T cell responses to AZD1222 COVID-19 vaccine. Study background: Second-dose recipients at about 4 or about 12 weeks were treated as one pooled group. Study results and limitations: Compared with day 0, the breadth and depth of the Spike-specific TCR repertoire rose significantly after two doses of AZD1222. White British people made up most donors, females outnumbered males, and clonal diversity was possibly underestimated.

The method was immunoSEQ multiplex PCR; TCRdb's version includes in-frame clones alone and lacks a portion of them. Here the sample spans approximately 90,000 clones, about 89% being singletons. Points on this clone: The antigen is not known.

This sequence was found in an adult in good health. Material: peripheral blood, obtained on day 0 of AZD1222 vaccination.

This CDR3 reads CASGAYGTNYGYTF. As DNA, the CDR3 is TGTGCCAGCGGGGCCTACGGAACCAACTATGGCTACACCTTC. V and J are TRBV6-5 and TRBJ1-2; possibly TRBD1 for D (5 bases). CDR1 is MNHEY and CDR2 is SVGAGI in the germline V gene. Between the trimmed V and J ends, which lost 8 bases and 2 bases, there was a span of 15 bases. CDR3 length equals 14 residues.